This TCR beta chain was captured by sequencing in a study of blood T cell repertoires in COVID-19. Study summary: Specimens from acute and convalescent COVID-19 originated in the United States, Italy and Spain.

Enrollment of patients from Seattle took place during active infection, with longitudinal follow-up. Source study methods: Researchers report that nucleated cell counts were estimated from reference gene primer amplification. The repertoire was sequenced with immunoSEQ multiplex PCR; TCRdb's copy has only in-frame clones and lacks some. Clonal size and the V and J genes are those of that table, whereas D and trimming came from the DNA. This table holds under 55,000 clones, about 90% found once. Trimming shortened V by 3 bases and J by 5 bases, and 10 bases separated the two germline ends. The CDR3 contains 13 residues. The germline CDR1 and CDR2 sequences are LNHDA and SQIVND (reference sequence).

The clonotype was recovered from a woman older than 75 with COVID-19, enrolled during active disease. The chain uses TRBV19 and TRBJ2-5; perhaps TRBD2 as D (6 bases). The material sequenced was peripheral blood. The CDR3 coding sequence is TGTGCCAGTAGTATTGGGGGGAGGGAGACCCAGTACTTC. Translating gives CASSIGGRETQYF.